This T cell receptor beta chain derives from a study of shared clonotypes between healthy human individuals. Study-wide points: Four donors held approximately 5% of naive CD4 clonotypes in common. Generation probabilities were higher for clonotypes shared across all four sorted-subset donors than for unshared ones.

Some clones are missing from TCRdb's copy, which holds only in-frame ones; the method was immunoSEQ multiplex PCR. The table lists over 800,000 clones, nearly 95% of them singletons. CDR3 length: 15 residues. Germline CDR1 LGHNA, CDR2 YSLEER. Trimming removed 4 bases from V and 3 bases from J; junction bases left unmatched: 7. This clone was recorded only once. The antigen is not known. CD8 cells classed as naive were CD45RO-negative and positively selected for CCR7, excluding terminally differentiated effector memory CD45RA+ cells. Donors included only healthy HIV-negative adults lacking recent acute infections or vaccinations.

Sample: naive CD8+ T cells sorted from blood. The chain joins TRBV4-3 to TRBJ2-7; 9 positions match TRBD2. The clonotype originates from a man aged 25 to 40 in good health. In DNA, the CDR3 is TGCGCCAGCAGCCCGGGACTAGCTGTTGACTACGAGCAGTACTTC. This encodes CASSPGLAVDYEQYF.